The entry below describes one T cell receptor beta chain. Repertoires were generated with immunoSEQ multiplex PCR, while TCRdb's copy carries only in-frame clones and drops some. The table lists approximately 360,000 clones, around 90% of them singletons. The CDR3 is 13 amino acids. Germline V gene data show CDR1 as SNHLY and CDR2 as FYNNEI. V lost 6 bases and J lost 4; bases outside the gene matches: 4. This sample stems from a study of blood T cell repertoires in COVID-19. The TCR originated in a middle-aged man with acute or convalescent COVID-19. The material sequenced was peripheral blood. The chain employs TRBV2 and TRBJ2-3; the match to TRBD2 covers 7 bases. The CDR3 sequence is CASRRLAADTQYF. CDR3 DNA: TGTGCCAGCAGACGACTAGCAGCAGATACGCAGTATTTT.